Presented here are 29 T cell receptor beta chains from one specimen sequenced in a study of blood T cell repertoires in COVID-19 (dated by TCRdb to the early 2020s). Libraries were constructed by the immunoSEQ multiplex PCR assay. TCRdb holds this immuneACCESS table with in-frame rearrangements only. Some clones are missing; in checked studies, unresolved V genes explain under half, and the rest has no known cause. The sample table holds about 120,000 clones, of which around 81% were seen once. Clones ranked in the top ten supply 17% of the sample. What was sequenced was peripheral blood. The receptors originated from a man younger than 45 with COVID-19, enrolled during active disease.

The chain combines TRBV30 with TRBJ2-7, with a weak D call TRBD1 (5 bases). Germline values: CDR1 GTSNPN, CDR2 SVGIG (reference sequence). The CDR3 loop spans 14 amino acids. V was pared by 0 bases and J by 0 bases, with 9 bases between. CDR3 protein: CAWSVIGASYEQYF. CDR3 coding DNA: TGTGCCTGGAGTGTCATTGGGGCCTCCTACGAGCAGTACTTC.

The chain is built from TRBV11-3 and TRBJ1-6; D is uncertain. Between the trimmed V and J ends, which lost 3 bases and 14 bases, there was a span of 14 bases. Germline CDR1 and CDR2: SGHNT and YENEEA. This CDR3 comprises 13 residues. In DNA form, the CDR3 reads TGTGCCAGCAGCTTCCCCGAGGCCCGGACCCTCCACTTT. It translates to CASSFPEARTLHF. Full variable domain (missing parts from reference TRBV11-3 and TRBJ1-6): EAGVVQSPRYKIIEKKQPVAFWCNPISGHNTLYWYLQNLGQGPELLIRYENEEAVDDSQLPKDRFSAERLKGVDSTLKIQPAELGDSAVYLCASSFPEARTLHFGNGTRLTVT.

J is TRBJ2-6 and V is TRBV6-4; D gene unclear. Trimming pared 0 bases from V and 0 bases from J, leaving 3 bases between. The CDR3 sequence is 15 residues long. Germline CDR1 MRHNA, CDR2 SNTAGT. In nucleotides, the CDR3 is TGTGCCAGCAGTGACTCGAGCTCTGGGGCCAACGTCCTGACTTTC. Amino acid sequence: CASSDSSSGANVLTF.

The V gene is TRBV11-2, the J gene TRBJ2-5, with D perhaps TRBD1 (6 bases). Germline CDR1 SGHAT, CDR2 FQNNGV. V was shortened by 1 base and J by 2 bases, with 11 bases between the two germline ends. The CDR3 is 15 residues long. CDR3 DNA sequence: TGTGCCAGCAGCTTAGTGGCAGGGGAACAAGAGACCCAGTACTTC. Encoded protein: CASSLVAGEQETQYF.

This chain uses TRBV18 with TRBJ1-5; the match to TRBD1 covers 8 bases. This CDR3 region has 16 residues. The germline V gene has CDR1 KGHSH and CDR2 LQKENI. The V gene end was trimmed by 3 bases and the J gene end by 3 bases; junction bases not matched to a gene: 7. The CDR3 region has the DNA TGTGCCAGCTCACCTGGGACAGGCCATCTCAATCAGCCCCAGCATTTT. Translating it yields CASSPGTGHLNQPQHF. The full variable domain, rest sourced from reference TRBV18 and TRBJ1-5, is NAGVMQNPRHLVRRRGQEARLRCSPMKGHSHVYWYRQLPEEGLKFMVYLQKENIIDESGMPKERFSAEFPKEGPSILRIQQVVRGDSAAYFCASSPGTGHLNQPQHFGDGTRLSIL.

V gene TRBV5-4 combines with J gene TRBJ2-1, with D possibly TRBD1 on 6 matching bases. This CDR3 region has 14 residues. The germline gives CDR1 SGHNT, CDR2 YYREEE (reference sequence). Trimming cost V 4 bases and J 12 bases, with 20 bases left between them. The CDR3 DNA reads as TGTGCCAGCAGCATAAGTCCCTCCCCGGACAGGCAGTTCTTC. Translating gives CASSISPSPDRQFF.

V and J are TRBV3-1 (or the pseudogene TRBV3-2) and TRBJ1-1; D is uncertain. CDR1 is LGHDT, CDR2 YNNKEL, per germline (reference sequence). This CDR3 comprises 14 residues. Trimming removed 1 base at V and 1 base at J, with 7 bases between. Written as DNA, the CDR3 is TGTGCCAGCAGCCAAGTTAACAGGAACACTGAAGCTTTCTTT. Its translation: CASSQVNRNTEAFF.

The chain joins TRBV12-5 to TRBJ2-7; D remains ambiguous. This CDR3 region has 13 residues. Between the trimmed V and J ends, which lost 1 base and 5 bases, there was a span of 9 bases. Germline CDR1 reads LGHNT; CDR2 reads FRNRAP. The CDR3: CASGLGPSDEQYF. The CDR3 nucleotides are TGTGCTAGTGGTTTGGGGCCATCTGACGAGCAGTACTTC.

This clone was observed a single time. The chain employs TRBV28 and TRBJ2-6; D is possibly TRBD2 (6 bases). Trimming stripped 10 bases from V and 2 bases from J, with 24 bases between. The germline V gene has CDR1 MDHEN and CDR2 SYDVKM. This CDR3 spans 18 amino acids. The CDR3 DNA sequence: TGTGCCACCCTCCCCCCGAGCGGGCGCGACCCTGGGGCCAACGTCCTGACTTTC. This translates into CATLPPSGRDPGANVLTF.

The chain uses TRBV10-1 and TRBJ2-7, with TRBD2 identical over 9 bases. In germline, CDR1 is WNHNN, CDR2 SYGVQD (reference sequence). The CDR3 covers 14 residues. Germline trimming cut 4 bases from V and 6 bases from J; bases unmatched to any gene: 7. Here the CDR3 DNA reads TGCGCCAGCAGTGCCCGCGGGAGGGCCGCCGAGCAGTACTTC. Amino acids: CASSARGRAAEQYF.

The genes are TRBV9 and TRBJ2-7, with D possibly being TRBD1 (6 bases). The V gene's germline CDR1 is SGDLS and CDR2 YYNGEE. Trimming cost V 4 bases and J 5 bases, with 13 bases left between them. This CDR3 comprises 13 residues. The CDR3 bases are TGTGCCAGCAGCCTAACAGGGATCCACGAGCAGTACTTC. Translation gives CASSLTGIHEQYF.

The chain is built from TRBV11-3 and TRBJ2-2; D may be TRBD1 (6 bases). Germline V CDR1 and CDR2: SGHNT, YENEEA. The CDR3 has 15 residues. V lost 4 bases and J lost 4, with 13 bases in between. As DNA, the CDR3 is TGTGCCAGCAGCTCTCAGGGGCTGAGCACCGGGGAGCTGTTTTTT. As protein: CASSSQGLSTGELFF.

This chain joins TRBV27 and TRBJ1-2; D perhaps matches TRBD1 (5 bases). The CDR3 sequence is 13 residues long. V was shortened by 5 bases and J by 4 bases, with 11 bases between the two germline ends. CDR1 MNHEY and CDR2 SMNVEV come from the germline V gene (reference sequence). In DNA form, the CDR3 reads TGTGCCAGCAGTCCCCTTACAGGCTATGGCTACACCTTC. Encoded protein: CASSPLTGYGYTF.

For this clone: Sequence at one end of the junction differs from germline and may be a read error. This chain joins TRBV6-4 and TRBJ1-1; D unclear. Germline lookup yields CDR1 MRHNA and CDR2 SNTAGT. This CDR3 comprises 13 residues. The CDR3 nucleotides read TGTGCCAGCCGTGAGACATCGAACACTGAAGCTTTCTTT. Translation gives CASRETSNTEAFF.

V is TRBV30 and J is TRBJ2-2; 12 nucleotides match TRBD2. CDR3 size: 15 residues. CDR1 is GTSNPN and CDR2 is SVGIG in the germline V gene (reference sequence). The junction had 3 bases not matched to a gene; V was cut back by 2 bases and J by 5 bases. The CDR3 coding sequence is TGTGCCTGGAGTCTACTAGCGGGAGGAACCGGGGAGCTGTTTTTT. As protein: CAWSLLAGGTGELFF.

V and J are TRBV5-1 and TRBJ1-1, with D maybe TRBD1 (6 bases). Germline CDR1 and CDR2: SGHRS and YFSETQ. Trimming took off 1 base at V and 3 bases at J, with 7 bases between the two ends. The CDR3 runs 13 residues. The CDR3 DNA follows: TGCGCCAGCAGCTTGAACAGGGACACTGAAGCTTTCTTT. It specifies CASSLNRDTEAFF. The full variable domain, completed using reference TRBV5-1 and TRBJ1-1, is KAGVTQTPRYLIKTRGQQVTLSCSPISGHRSVSWYQQTPGQGLQFLFEYFSETQRNKGNFPGRFSGRQFSNSRSEMNVSTLELGDSALYLCASSLNRDTEAFFGQGTRLTVV.

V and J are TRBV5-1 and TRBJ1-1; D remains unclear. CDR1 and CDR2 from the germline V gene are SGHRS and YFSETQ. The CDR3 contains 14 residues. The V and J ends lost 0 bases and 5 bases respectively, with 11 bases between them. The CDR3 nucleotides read TGCGCCAGCAGCTTGGGAGGAACTGGGACTGAAGCTTTCTTT. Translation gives CASSLGGTGTEAFF.

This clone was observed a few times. The CDR3: CASSPPTEISNYGYTF. The DNA of the CDR3 is TGTGCCAGCTCACCACCGACAGAAATATCTAACTATGGCTACACCTTC. This rearrangement joins TRBV18 to TRBJ1-2, with D maybe TRBD1 (5 bases). CDR3 length: 16 amino acids. V was shortened by 0 bases and J by 0 bases, with 11 bases between the two germline ends. CDR1 is KGHSH and CDR2 is LQKENI in the germline V gene. Supplemented by reference TRBV18 and TRBJ1-2, the full variable domain reads NAGVMQNPRHLVRRRGQEARLRCSPMKGHSHVYWYRQLPEEGLKFMVYLQKENIIDESGMPKERFSAEFPKEGPSILRIQQVVRGDSAAYFCASSPPTEISNYGYTFGSGTRLTVV.

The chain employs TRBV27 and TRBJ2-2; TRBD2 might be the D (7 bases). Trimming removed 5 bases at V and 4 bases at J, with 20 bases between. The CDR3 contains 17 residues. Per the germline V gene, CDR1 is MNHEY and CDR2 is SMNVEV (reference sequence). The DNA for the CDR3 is TGTGCCAGCAGTGTCGGCCCCGCGGGGGCGCCCACCGGGGAGCTGTTTTTT. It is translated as CASSVGPAGAPTGELFF.

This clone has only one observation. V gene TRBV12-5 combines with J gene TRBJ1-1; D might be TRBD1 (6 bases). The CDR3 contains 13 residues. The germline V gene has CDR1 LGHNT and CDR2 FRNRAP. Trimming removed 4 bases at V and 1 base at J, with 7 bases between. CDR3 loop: CASGSQGNTEAFF. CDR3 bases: TGTGCTAGTGGTTCACAGGGGAACACTGAAGCTTTCTTT.

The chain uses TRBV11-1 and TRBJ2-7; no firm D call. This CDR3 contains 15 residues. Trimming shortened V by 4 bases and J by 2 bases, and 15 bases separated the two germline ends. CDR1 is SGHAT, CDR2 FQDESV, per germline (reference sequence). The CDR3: CASSSGRMNPYEQYF. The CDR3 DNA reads TGTGCCAGCAGCTCTGGCAGAATGAATCCCTACGAGCAGTACTTC. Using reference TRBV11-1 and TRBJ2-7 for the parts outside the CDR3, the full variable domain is EAEVAQSPRYKITEKSQAVAFWCDPISGHATLYWYRQILGQGPELLVQFQDESVVDDSQLPKDRFSAERLKGVDSTLKIQPAELGDSAMYLCASSSGRMNPYEQYFGPGTRLTVT.

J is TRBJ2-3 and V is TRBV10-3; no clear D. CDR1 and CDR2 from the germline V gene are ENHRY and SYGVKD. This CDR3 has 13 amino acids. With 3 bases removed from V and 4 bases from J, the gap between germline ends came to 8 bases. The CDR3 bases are TGTGCCATCAGTGATAACAGCCCAGATACGCAGTATTTT. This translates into CAISDNSPDTQYF.

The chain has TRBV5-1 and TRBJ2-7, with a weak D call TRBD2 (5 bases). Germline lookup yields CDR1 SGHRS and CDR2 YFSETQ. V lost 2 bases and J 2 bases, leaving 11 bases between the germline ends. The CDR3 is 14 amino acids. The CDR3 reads CASSFISGPYEQYF. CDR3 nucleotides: TGCGCCAGCAGCTTTATAAGCGGACCCTACGAGCAGTACTTC.

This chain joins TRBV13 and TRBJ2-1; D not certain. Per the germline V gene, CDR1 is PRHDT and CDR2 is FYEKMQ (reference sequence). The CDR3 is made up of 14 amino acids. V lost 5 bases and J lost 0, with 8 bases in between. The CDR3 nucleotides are TGTGCCAGCAGCCGTGGTAGCTCCTACAATGAGCAGTTCTTC. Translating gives CASSRGSSYNEQFF.

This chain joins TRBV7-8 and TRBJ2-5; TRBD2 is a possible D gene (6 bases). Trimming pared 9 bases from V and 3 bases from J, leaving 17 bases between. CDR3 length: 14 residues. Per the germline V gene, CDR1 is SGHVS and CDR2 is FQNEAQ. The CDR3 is CASRLRDSKETQYF. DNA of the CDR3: TGTGCCAGTCGCCTACGGGACTCAAAAGAGACCCAGTACTTC.

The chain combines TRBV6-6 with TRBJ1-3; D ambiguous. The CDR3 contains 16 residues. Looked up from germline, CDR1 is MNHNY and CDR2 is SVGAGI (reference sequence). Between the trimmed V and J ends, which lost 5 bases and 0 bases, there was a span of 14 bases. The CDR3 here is CASSPGVLFSGNTIYF. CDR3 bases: TGTGCCAGCAGTCCCGGGGTCCTCTTCTCTGGAAACACCATATATTTT.

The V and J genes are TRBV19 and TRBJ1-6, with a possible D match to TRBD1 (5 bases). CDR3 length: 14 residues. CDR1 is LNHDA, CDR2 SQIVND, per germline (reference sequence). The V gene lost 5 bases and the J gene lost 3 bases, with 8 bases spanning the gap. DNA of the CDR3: TGTGCCAGTAGTTGGGGGGGCTATAATTCACCCCTCCACTTT. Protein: CASSWGGYNSPLHF.

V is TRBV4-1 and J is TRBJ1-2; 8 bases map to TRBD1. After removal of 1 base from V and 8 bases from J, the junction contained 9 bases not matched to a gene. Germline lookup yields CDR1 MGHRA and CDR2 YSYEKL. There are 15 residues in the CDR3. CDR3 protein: CASSQGTGLGRGYTF. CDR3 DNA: TGCGCCAGCAGCCAAGGGACAGGGCTTGGCCGAGGCTACACCTTC.

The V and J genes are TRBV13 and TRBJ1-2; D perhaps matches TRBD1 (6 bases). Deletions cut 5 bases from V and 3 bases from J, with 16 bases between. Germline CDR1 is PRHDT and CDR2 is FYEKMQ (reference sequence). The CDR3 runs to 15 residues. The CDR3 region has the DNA TGTGCCAGCAGCACCCGGGGGGCCCGTGACTATGGCTACACCTTC. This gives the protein CASSTRGARDYGYTF.